These T cell receptor beta chains were read from a single sample in a study of T cells after yellow fever vaccination. TCRdb analysed the 5' RACE reads with MiXCR anew, one entry per CDR3 protein. Of about 340,000 distinct CDR3 sequences in the sample, 9.5% to 15% were seen once. The sequenced sample was CD4+ T cells sorted from PBMCs, obtained 15 days after the yellow fever booster vaccination. The receptors were sampled from a man aged 18 to 29 who received the YFV17D yellow fever vaccine. Both conserved end residues are part of each CDR3. The D gene is left open where the match is weak. Clone size is given for some rows only: seen once, a few or many times, or a class if the clone is expanded.

j_call	d_call	clone_size	v_call	cdr3_aa	cdr3_nt
TRBJ1-1	-	few	TRBV29-1	CSVAGRANTEAFF	TGCAGCGTCGCCGGACGGGCCAACACTGAAGCTTTCTTT
TRBJ2-5	TRBD2	few	TRBV27	CASSFASGGTETQYF	TGTGCCAGCAGTTTCGCTAGCGGGGGGACGGAGACCCAGTACTTC
TRBJ2-5	-	-	TRBV6-5	CASSYSRDGETQYF	TGTGCCAGCAGTTACTCCCGGGACGGAGAGACCCAGTACTTC
TRBJ2-1	-	-	TRBV7-2	CASSVGLTVGQFF	TGTGCCAGCAGCGTCGGACTGACGGTCGGGCAGTTCTTC
TRBJ1-1	TRBD1	few	TRBV6-6	CASSPTGGGLAFF	TGTGCCAGCAGTCCTACAGGGGGCGGCTTGGCTTTCTTT
TRBJ1-4	-	few	TRBV4-3	CASSQDRGRAGPTNEKLFF	TGCGCCAGCAGCCAAGATAGGGGCCGAGCCGGCCCAACTAATGAAAAACTGTTTTTT
TRBJ1-1	-	-	TRBV20-1	CSAEIGPQNTEAFF	TGCAGTGCCGAGATAGGGCCCCAGAACACTGAAGCTTTCTTT
TRBJ1-5	-	few	TRBV18	CASSPGVTGQPQHF	TGTGCCAGCTCACCGGGGGTGACGGGTCAGCCCCAGCATTTT
TRBJ2-5	-	-	TRBV9	CASSVAPQETQYF	TGTGCCAGCAGCGTCGCCCCCCAAGAGACCCAGTACTTC
TRBJ1-4	-	few	TRBV7-8	CASSPGGGQLMKNCFF	-
TRBJ2-5	-	many	TRBV12-3/TRBV12-4	CASSIRDGQETQYF	TGTGCCAGCAGTATCCGGGACGGCCAAGAGACCCAGTACTTC
TRBJ2-1	-	-	TRBV5-4	CASSLVKGFNEQFF	TGTGCCAGCAGCTTGGTTAAGGGTTTTAATGAGCAGTTCTTC
TRBJ1-2	-	few	TRBV6-5	CASSPGPANYGYTF	TGTGCCAGCAGCCCCGGACCCGCTAACTATGGCTACACCTTC
TRBJ1-1	TRBD1	many	TRBV20-1	CSAREGDSWGTEAFF	TGCAGTGCTAGAGAGGGGGACAGCTGGGGCACTGAAGCTTTCTTT
TRBJ1-1	TRBD1	few	TRBV9	CASSPLEWTGGTEAFF	TGTGCCAGCAGCCCCTTGGAGTGGACAGGGGGCACTGAAGCTTTCTTT
TRBJ1-6	-	-	TRBV10-3	CAISELPGRPNSPLHF	TGTGCCATCAGTGAATTACCAGGGAGGCCTAATTCACCCCTCCACTTT
TRBJ2-3	-	-	TRBV7-2	CASSLGPTTSTDTQYF	TGTGCCAGCAGCTTAGGGCCAACCACTAGCACAGATACGCAGTATTTT
TRBJ2-1	-	-	TRBV20-1	CSANSYNEQFF	TGCAGTGCTAACAGCTACAATGAGCAGTTCTTC
TRBJ2-3	-	few	TRBV5-1	CASMAPGTDTQYF	TGCGCCAGCATGGCTCCGGGCACAGATACGCAGTATTTT
TRBJ1-6	TRBD1	few	TRBV4-3	CASSDRQGGNSPLHF	TGCGCCAGCAGCGACAGACAGGGTGGCAATTCACCCCTCCACTTT
TRBJ1-4	-	few	TRBV5-1	CASSPVAETGEKLFF	TGCGCCAGCAGCCCGGTGGCCGAGACGGGCGAAAAACTGTTTTTT
TRBJ2-6	TRBD2	-	TRBV5-1	CASSLRVAGASGANVLTF	TGCGCCAGCAGCCTGAGAGTAGCGGGGGCCTCTGGGGCCAACGTCCTGACTTTC
TRBJ1-4	-	few	TRBV6-5	CASSSTGSNEKLFF	TGTGCCAGCAGTTCCACAGGGTCTAATGAAAAACTGTTTTTT
TRBJ2-5	-	few	TRBV7-2	CASSPTRAGETQYF	TGTGCCAGCAGTCCTACCCGAGCCGGAGAGACCCAGTACTTC
TRBJ2-2	-	-	TRBV5-1	CASSLDPSRGSAGELFF	TGCGCCAGCAGCTTGGATCCTTCGCGGGGATCGGCCGGGGAGCTGTTTTTT
TRBJ2-1	TRBD2	few	TRBV5-4	CASSLASAGGNEQFF	TGTGCCAGCAGCTTGGCCTCAGCGGGGGGTAATGAGCAGTTCTTC
TRBJ2-4	-	-	TRBV12-5	CASGLTSRDLAKNIQYF	TGTGCTAGTGGTTTGACCTCGCGGGACCTAGCCAAAAACATTCAGTACTTC
TRBJ2-3	TRBD2	-	TRBV4-2	CASSHASGSSTDTQYF	TGTGCCAGCAGCCATGCTAGCGGATCTAGCACAGATACGCAGTATTTT
TRBJ1-4	-	-	TRBV7-9	CASSFRGGEKLFF	TGTGCCAGCAGCTTCCGCGGCGGTGAAAAACTGTTTTTT
TRBJ2-3	-	-	TRBV10-3	CAISEAADTQYF	TGTGCCATCAGTGAAGCGGCAGATACGCAGTATTTT
TRBJ2-7	TRBD1	few	TRBV20-1	CSAPDRAISSYEQYF	TGCAGTGCTCCCGACAGGGCCATAAGCTCCTACGAGCAGTACTTC
TRBJ2-1	TRBD1	few	TRBV5-1	CASTMTGGFTEQFF	TGCGCCAGCACCATGACAGGGGGCTTCACTGAGCAGTTCTTC
TRBJ1-1	-	many	TRBV29-1	CSVATGLMNTEAFF	TGCAGCGTTGCGACGGGACTCATGAACACTGAAGCTTTCTTT
TRBJ1-5	-	many	TRBV28	CASNRYGNQPQHF	TGTGCCAGCAACAGGTACGGCAATCAGCCCCAGCATTTT
TRBJ1-3	-	-	TRBV7-3	CASSLGGAGGNTIYF	TGTGCCAGCAGCTTAGGGGGGGCTGGTGGAAACACCATATATTTT
TRBJ1-4	-	many	TRBV4-1	CASSLTGREKLFF	TGCGCCAGCAGCCTCACAGGGAGGGAAAAACTGTTTTTT
TRBJ1-2	-	-	TRBV5-1	CASSLPGTGRGYTF	TGCGCCAGCAGCTTGCCGGGGACTGGGAGAGGCTACACCTTC
TRBJ2-5	TRBD1	few	TRBV20-1	CSARPQTGRVETQYF	TGCAGTGCTAGACCCCAGACAGGGCGAGTGGAGACCCAGTACTTC
TRBJ2-3	-	-	TRBV11-2	CASSPSGLLTATDTQYF	TGTGCCAGCAGCCCCAGCGGCTTGCTTACAGCTACAGATACGCAGTATTTT
TRBJ2-1	-	few	TRBV6-2/TRBV6-3	CASSTPRGGSYNEQFF	TGTGCCAGCAGTACACCAAGGGGGGGATCCTACAATGAGCAGTTCTTC
TRBJ1-2	-	few	TRBV5-1	CASRPAGYGYTF	TGCGCCAGCAGACCCGCAGGTTATGGCTACACCTTC
TRBJ1-1	TRBD1	many	TRBV5-1	CASSFLMGQESNTEAFF	TGCGCCAGCAGCTTCCTCATGGGACAGGAGTCGAACACTGAAGCTTTCTTT
TRBJ2-3	-	many	TRBV18	CASSPGTDTQYF	TGTGCCAGCAGCCCCGGCACAGATACGCAGTATTTT
TRBJ2-1	TRBD1	-	TRBV29-1	CSAGQGTLNEQFF	TGCAGCGCAGGACAGGGGACCCTCAATGAGCAGTTCTTC
TRBJ2-5	TRBD2	-	TRBV20-1	CSAPRLAGTQYF	TGCAGTGCTCCGAGACTAGCCGGGACCCAGTACTTC
TRBJ2-1	-	many	TRBV7-9	CASSLSGGVDEQFF	TGTGCCAGCAGCCTTTCAGGGGGGGTGGATGAGCAGTTCTTC
TRBJ1-6	-	few	TRBV7-9	CALSSASPLHF	TGTGCCTTATCCAGCGCTTCACCCCTCCACTTT
TRBJ1-5	TRBD1	few	TRBV7-2	CASSAQGNSNQPQHF	TGTGCCAGCAGCGCACAGGGGAATAGCAATCAGCCCCAGCATTTT
TRBJ2-4	-	many	TRBV5-1	CASSLEDKNIQYF	TGCGCCAGCAGCTTGGAGGACAAAAACATTCAGTACTTC
TRBJ2-1	-	many	TRBV20-1	CSAARANEQFF	TGCAGTGCTGCGCGAGCCAATGAGCAGTTCTTC
TRBJ2-5	-	few	TRBV7-2	CASSLMDGGTQYF	TGTGCCAGCAGCTTAATGGACGGGGGGACCCAGTACTTC
TRBJ2-1	TRBD1	-	TRBV29-1	CSVGTGAGEQFF	TGCAGCGTGGGGACAGGGGCAGGTGAGCAGTTCTTC